Included here is one T cell receptor (beta chain) sequence, with context. Germline V gives CDR1 MGHRA, CDR2 YSYEKL. There are 11 residues in the CDR3. V gave up 1 base and J gave up 16 bases, with 11 bases separating them. The sample comes from a study of blood T cell repertoires in COVID-19. Sequenced by immunoSEQ multiplex PCR; TCRdb stores in-frame clones only, minus some. This sample carries tens of thousands of clones, 75% to 80% of them seen once, and the ten largest clones take less than 25%. The TCR comes from a man aged 50 or older with active or convalescent COVID-19. Sequencing was performed on peripheral blood. The chain couples TRBV4-1 to TRBJ2-1, with D possibly TRBD2 on 6 matching bases. The CDR3: CASSQGGGIFF. The CDR3 coding sequence is TGCGCCAGCAGCCAAGGGGGAGGTATTTTCTTC.